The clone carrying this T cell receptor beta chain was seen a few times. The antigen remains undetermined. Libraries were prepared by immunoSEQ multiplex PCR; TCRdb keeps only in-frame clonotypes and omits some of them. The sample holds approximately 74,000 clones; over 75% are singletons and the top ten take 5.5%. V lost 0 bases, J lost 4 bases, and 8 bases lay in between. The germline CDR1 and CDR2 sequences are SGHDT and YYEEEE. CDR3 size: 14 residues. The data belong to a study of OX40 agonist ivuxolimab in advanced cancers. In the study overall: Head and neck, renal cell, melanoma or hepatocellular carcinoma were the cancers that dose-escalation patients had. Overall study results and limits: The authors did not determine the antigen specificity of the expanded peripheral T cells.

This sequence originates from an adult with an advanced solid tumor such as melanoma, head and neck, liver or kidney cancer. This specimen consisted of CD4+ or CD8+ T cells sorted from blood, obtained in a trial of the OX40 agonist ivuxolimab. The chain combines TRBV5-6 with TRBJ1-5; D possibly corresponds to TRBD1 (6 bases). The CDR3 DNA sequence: TGTGCCAGCAGCTTGGGGACAGAGAATCAGCCCCAGCATTTT. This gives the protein CASSLGTENQPQHF.